The following is a TCR beta chain sequence with its context. The V end was cut by 1 base, the J end by 3 bases, with 13 bases between. This CDR3 spans 15 amino acids. Germline V CDR1 and CDR2: LGHDT, YNNKEL (reference sequence). MiXCR, run by TCRdb on the RT-PCR reads, gives a single entry per CDR3 protein. Counted here are roughly 540,000 distinct CDR3 sequences, roughly 23% occurring once; the ten biggest clones make up 2.5% to 3%. These data belong to a study of response to subunit inactivated influenza vaccine. This sample was shared with a second study, whose subject was T cells expressing NK-cell markers. That report adds: TCR beta cDNA was generated via 5'RACE template switching incorporating UMIs. The TCR beta repertoires were obtained from sorted CD3+CD56+NKG2C+, CD3+CD56+NKG2C- and CD3+CD56-NKG2C+ T cells.

Sequencing was performed on CD4+ T cells sorted from PBMCs, taken 11 to 12 days after vaccination. V is TRBV3-1 and J is TRBJ2-7; TRBD2 is a possible D gene (6 bases). This receptor was identified in a man in his forties or fifties who received an inactivated influenza vaccine. CDR3 residues: CASSQASGLLYEQYF. CDR3 coding DNA: TGTGCCAGCAGCCAAGCTTCGGGACTTCTCTACGAGCAGTACTTC.